The 12 T cell receptor beta chains in this list originate from one sample, sequenced in a study of regulatory T cells in long-lasting Graves disease (dated by TCRdb to the early 2020s). The protocol used for the library was multiplex PCR. Instrument used: Illumina HiSeq 4000. TCR beta libraries were built with iRepertoire HTBI primers and Arm-PCR amplification of CDR3 regions. Starting from the raw public reads, TCRdb applied fastp trimming at Q25, assembled clones with MiXCR and retained in-frame beta chains. Duplicate CDR3 protein sequences are folded into a single record with the most common DNA and genes. For this sample there are about 420,000 distinct CDR3 sequences; approximately 16% appear just once. Around 23% of the sample goes to the ten largest clones. The time point tag for this specimen amounts to: newly diagnosed GD, antithyroid drugs for less than 3 months. RNA was extracted from PBMCs in TRIzol for both TCR sequencing and RNA sequencing.

These same records also appear under a second study, on T cells in Graves' hyperthyroidism and ophthalmopathy.

This sample comprised peripheral blood mononuclear cells (PBMCs), obtained at new diagnosis, from a patient treated with antithyroid drugs. The receptor source for this set is a woman under 30 with Graves disease. Donor details come from another sample of the same person, matched by shared clones.

There are a few counts of this clonotype. The J gene is TRBJ2-1, the V gene TRBV27; 8 bases match TRBD1. J gave up 3 bases and V 8 bases, and 9 bases lay outside the gene matches. CDR1 and CDR2 from the germline V gene are MNHEY and SMNVEV (reference sequence). This CDR3 has 15 amino acids. The CDR3 bases are TGTGCCAGCGCCACTACGACAGGGGACTACAATGAGCAGTTCTTC. Translating it yields CASATTTGDYNEQFF.

The chain couples TRBV20-1 to TRBJ2-2, with D unclear. Looked up from germline, CDR1 is DFQATT and CDR2 is SNEGSKA (reference sequence). The CDR3 runs to 12 residues. V lost 6 bases and J lost 6, with 11 bases in between. The CDR3 is CSALRAAGELFF. The CDR3 DNA reads TGCAGTGCCCTAAGGGCCGCCGGGGAGCTGTTTTTT.

This chain joins TRBV28 and TRBJ1-4, with 7 bases lining up with TRBD1. Germline V gene data show CDR1 as MDHEN and CDR2 as SYDVKM. This CDR3 contains 15 residues. Trimming took 4 bases from V and 8 from J; bases not matched to a gene: 10. This chain's CDR3 is CASSSPGGSQEKLFF. The CDR3, as DNA: TGTGCCAGCAGTTCACCAGGGGGTTCGCAGGAAAAACTGTTTTTT.

CDR3 nucleotide sequence: TGCAGTGCTCCACAGGACCGGGGATTTTACGAGCAGTACTTC. Its translation: CSAPQDRGFYEQYF. The V gene is TRBV20-1, the J gene TRBJ2-7, with D perhaps given as TRBD1 or TRBD2 (5 bases each). CDR3 length: 14 amino acids. The germline V gene encodes CDR1 DFQATT and CDR2 SNEGSKA (reference sequence). The ends were cut back, 5 bases at V and 4 bases at J, with 18 bases in the middle.

This clonotype was detected a few times. The DNA for the CDR3 is TGCGCCAGCAGCTTGGTAGCGGGTAAGGACGAGCAGTACTTC. This gives the protein CASSLVAGKDEQYF. This sequence joins TRBV5-1 and TRBJ2-7; 7 nucleotides line up with TRBD2. From germline, CDR1 is SGHRS and CDR2 YFSETQ. V was clipped by 0 bases and J by 5 bases; unmatched bases: 5. The CDR3 length is 14 residues.

As concerns this clonotype: Just one base apart from a much larger clone, this may be a read error. The J gene is TRBJ2-1, the V gene TRBV12-3 or TRBV12-4, with D perhaps matching TRBD2 (5 bases). Trimming stripped 1 base from V and 10 bases from J, with 17 bases between. The CDR3 spans 15 residues. DNA of the CDR3: TGTGCCAGCAGTTTAGTAACGGGGATAACCTACGAGCAGTTCTTC. Its translation is CASSLVTGITYEQFF.

The chain couples TRBV19 to TRBJ2-1; D gene ambiguous. The CDR3 covers 12 residues. Trimming removed 5 bases at V and 5 bases at J, with 7 bases between. Per germline, CDR1 LNHDA and CDR2 SQIVND (reference sequence). CDR3 in DNA: TGTGCCAGTAGTCGGGTTAACAATGAGCAGTTCTTC. Its translation: CASSRVNNEQFF. The whole variable domain, filled in from reference TRBV19 and TRBJ2-1, reads DGGITQSPKYLFRKEGQNVTLSCEQNLNHDAMYWYRQDPGQGLRLIYYSQIVNDFQKGDIAEGYSVSREKKESFPLTVTSAQKNPTAFYLCASSRVNNEQFFGPGTRLTVL.

This clonotype has more than one count but fewer than ten. The chain couples TRBV30 to TRBJ1-2; tentatively, D is TRBD1 (5 bases). The CDR3 sequence is 15 residues long. Trimming pared 7 bases from V and 6 bases from J, leaving 24 bases between. From germline, CDR1 is GTSNPN and CDR2 SVGIG (reference sequence). CDR3 in DNA: TGTGCCTCCAGAAGCCCGTTTAGACAGCAGGATGGCTACACCTTC. This translates into CASRSPFRQQDGYTF.

This clonotype was seen only a few times. The chain recombines TRBV27 with TRBJ2-7; 7 bases match TRBD1. The CDR3 is 15 amino acids. Germline lookup yields CDR1 MNHEY and CDR2 SMNVEV (reference sequence). The J segment lost 2 bases and the V segment lost 2 bases, leaving 6 bases of the junction unmatched. The CDR3 reads CASSLGHGTAYEQYF. The CDR3 DNA reads as TGTGCCAGCAGTTTAGGGCACGGGACAGCCTACGAGCAGTACTTC.

At least ten counts were recorded for this clonotype. The chain combines TRBV5-4 with TRBJ2-7, with D perhaps TRBD1 (5 bases). The ends were cut back, 7 bases at V and 3 bases at J, with 11 bases in the middle. CDR1 and CDR2 (germline): SGHNT, YYREEE (reference sequence). The CDR3 sequence is 12 residues long. The CDR3 loop reads CASGQGLYEQYF. CDR3 nucleotide sequence: TGTGCCAGCGGGCAGGGTCTCTACGAGCAGTACTTC.

This clonotype was observed at least ten times. The rearrangement joins TRBV6-1 to TRBJ2-3, with 7 bases matching TRBD2. Germline CDR1 reads MNHNS; CDR2 reads SASEGT. CDR3 size: 16 residues. Trimming at V came to 8 bases and at J to 2 bases, leaving 13 bases not matched to a gene. DNA for the CDR3: TGTGCCAGCGGGCTCTCGGTAGCGGGCCCCACAGATACGCAGTATTTT. It is translated as CASGLSVAGPTDTQYF.

This clonotype was counted at least ten times. The chain has TRBV2 and TRBJ2-1, with unresolved D. The ends were cut back, 4 bases at V and 7 bases at J, with 11 bases in the middle. Germline values: CDR1 SNHLY, CDR2 FYNNEI. The CDR3 runs to 13 residues. This chain's CDR3 is CASSGLGVNEQFF. CDR3 nucleotide sequence: TGTGCCAGCAGTGGGTTAGGAGTAAATGAGCAGTTCTTC.